This note documents a single T cell receptor (beta chain) sequence. Its cognate antigen is unknown. This entry is derived from a study of graft-versus-host responses after intestinal transplantation. About the research overall: All recipients were given anti-thymocyte globulin induction, and tacrolimus and steroids were then administered for about three years. General study results and limits: Some GvH clones were seen earlier in gut or blood, suggesting intestinal origin. Early after transplant, HvG declines were associated with peak levels of circulating GvH clones. High graft-versus-host to host-versus-graft clonal ratios were found in allografts of patients who had graft-donor T cell macrochimerism.

Clones were read by immunoSEQ multiplex PCR, and TCRdb kept only the in-frame ones, dropping some. The table lists about 24,000 clones, roughly 85% of them singletons. The TCR sequence derives from a human patient who received an intestinal transplant, so some T cells may come from the graft donor. The specimen comprised PBMCs, sampled approximately 450 days after intestinal transplant.

The chain's CDR3 is CASSPQGANEKLFF. As DNA, the CDR3 is TGTGCCAGCAGCCCCCAGGGGGCCAATGAAAAACTGTTTTTT. The chain recombines TRBV12-1 with TRBJ1-4; the D call in the table, TRBD1, was not verified against the DNA. TRBV12-1 is listed as a pseudogene. This CDR3 has 14 residues.